The sequence of this T cell receptor beta chain was determined in a study of T cell clonotyping in hematopoietic cell transplantation. As for the study in general: Recipient samples before transplant were obtained post-cytoreduction. Findings of the study overall: After transplant, recipient diversity fell while pathologically expanded clonotypes grew through day 180.

The time point denotes: recipient sample about 28 days before transplant, after cytoreduction. TCRdb's table, derived via immunoSEQ multiplex PCR, lists solely in-frame clones and lacks some. The sample includes tens of thousands of clones, about 96% of them seen just once. Comment on this clone: The antigen is not known.

Trimming took off 5 bases at V and 6 bases at J, with 17 bases between the two ends. This CDR3 is 15 amino acids long. Germline values: CDR1 LNHDA, CDR2 SQIVND (reference sequence). The sequencing here drew on peripheral blood mononuclear cells, taken before stem cell transplant. The chain joins TRBV19 to TRBJ1-5, with D possibly TRBD1 on 5 matching bases. The TCR sequence derives from a woman in her 50s with acute myeloid leukemia. Some clones in this sample may be carry-over from other donors' samples. The CDR3, as DNA: TGTGCCAGTAGTGAAGGAGCACGGGGGTTTCAGCCCCAGCATTTT. This sequence encodes CASSEGARGFQPQHF.